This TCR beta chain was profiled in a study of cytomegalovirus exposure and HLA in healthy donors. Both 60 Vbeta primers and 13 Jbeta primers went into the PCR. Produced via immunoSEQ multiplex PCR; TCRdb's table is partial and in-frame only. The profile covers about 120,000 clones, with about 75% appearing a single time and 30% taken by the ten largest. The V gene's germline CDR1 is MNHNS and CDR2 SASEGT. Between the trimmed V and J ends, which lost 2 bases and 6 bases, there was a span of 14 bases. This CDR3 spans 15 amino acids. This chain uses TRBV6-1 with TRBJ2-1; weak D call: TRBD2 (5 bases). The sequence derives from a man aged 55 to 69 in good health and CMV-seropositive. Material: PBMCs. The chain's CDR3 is CASSELGGGGNEQFF. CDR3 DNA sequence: TGTGCCAGCAGTGAATTGGGTGGAGGCGGCAATGAGCAGTTCTTC.